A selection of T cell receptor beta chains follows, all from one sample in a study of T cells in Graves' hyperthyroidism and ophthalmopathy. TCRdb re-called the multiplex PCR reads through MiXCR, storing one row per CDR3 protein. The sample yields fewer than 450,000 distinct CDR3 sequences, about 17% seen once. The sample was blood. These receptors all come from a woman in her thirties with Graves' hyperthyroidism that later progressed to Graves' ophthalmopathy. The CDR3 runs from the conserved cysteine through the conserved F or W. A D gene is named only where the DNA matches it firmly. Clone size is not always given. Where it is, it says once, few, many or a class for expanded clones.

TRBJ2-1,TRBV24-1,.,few,CATSASRSSEQFF,TGTGCCACCAGTGCGTCGAGGAGTAGTGAGCAGTTCTTC
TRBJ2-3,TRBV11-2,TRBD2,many,CASSLDPTGGGTDTQYF,TGTGCCAGCAGCTTAGATCCCACGGGAGGGGGCACAGATACGCAGTATTTT
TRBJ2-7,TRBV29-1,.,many,CSVEGGSLIGGQYF,TGCAGCGTTGAAGGAGGCAGTCTCATAGGAGGGCAGTACTTC
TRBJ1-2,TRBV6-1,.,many,CASSEGHSYGYTF,TGTGCCAGCTCGGAGGGACATAGCTATGGCTACACCTTC
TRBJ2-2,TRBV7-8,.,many,CASSLAWPSNTGELFF,TGTGCCAGCAGCTTAGCTTGGCCTTCGAACACCGGGGAGCTGTTTTTT
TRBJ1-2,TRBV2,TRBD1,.,CASITTGSYTF,TGTGCCAGCATCACGACAGGGAGCTACACCTTC
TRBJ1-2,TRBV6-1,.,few,CASSEGPQGQKLVSYINYGYTF,TGTGCCAGCAGTGAAGGTCCCCAGGGACAAAAACTAGTATCCTATATTAACTATGGCTACACCTTC
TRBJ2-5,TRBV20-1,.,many,CSANNRDQETQYF,TGCAGTGCTAATAATAGGGATCAAGAGACCCAGTACTTC
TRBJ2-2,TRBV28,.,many,CASSYGRNTGELFF,TGTGCCAGCAGTTACGGACGCAACACCGGGGAGCTGTTTTTT
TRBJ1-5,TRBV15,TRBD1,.,CATSRDFSEGSTGVFQPQHF,TGTGCCACCAGCAGAGATTTCTCGGAGGGGAGTACAGGGGTCTTTCAGCCCCAGCATTTT
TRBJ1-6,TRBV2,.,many,CASSELANSPLHF,TGTGCCAGCAGTGAATTGGCGAATTCACCCCTCCACTTT
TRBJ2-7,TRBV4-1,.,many,CASSQGDEQYF,TGCGCCAGCAGCCAAGGGGACGAGCAGTACTTC
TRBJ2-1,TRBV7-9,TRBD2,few,CASSFPPGTSGYTDNEQFF,TGTGCCAGCAGCTTTCCACCCGGGACTAGCGGCTATACAGACAATGAGCAGTTCTTC
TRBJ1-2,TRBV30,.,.,CAWSAPRDANYGYTF,TGTGCCTGGAGTGCCCCACGAGACGCTAACTATGGCTACACCTTC
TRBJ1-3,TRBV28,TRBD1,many,CASSFRGHSGNTIYF,TGTGCCAGCAGTTTCAGGGGGCACTCTGGAAACACCATATATTTT
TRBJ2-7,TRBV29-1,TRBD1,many,CSAGQGLTYEQYF,TGCAGCGCGGGACAGGGGTTGACCTACGAGCAGTACTTC
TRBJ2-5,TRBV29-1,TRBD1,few,CSVRGRLGETQYF,TGCAGCGTGAGGGGGCGGCTTGGAGAGACCCAGTACTTC
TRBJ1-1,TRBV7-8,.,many,CASSPATGMNTEAFF,TGTGCCAGCAGCCCCGCGACAGGTATGAACACTGAAGCTTTCTTT
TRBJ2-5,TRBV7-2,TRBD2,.,CASRGTSGILQETQYF,TGTGCCAGCAGAGGGACTAGCGGGATCTTACAAGAGACCCAGTACTTC
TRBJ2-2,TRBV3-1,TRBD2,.,CASSQDAGAGVTLSGELFF,TGTGCCAGCAGCCAAGATGCGGGAGCGGGGGTTACGTTGTCCGGGGAGCTGTTTTTT
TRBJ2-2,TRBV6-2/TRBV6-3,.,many,CASSLPPGELFF,TGTGCCAGCAGTTTGCCCCCCGGGGAGCTGTTTTTT
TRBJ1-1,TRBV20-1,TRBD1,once,CSAQTGQRLTEAFF,TGCAGTGCTCAGACGGGACAGAGACTGACTGAAGCTTTCTTT
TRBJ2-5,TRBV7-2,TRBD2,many,CASSLDPGLAGVWETQYF,TGTGCCAGCAGCTTAGATCCCGGACTAGCGGGGGTCTGGGAGACCCAGTACTTC
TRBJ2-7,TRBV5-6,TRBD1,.,CASSPYRGYEQYF,TGTGCCAGCAGCCCCTACAGGGGCTACGAGCAGTACTTC
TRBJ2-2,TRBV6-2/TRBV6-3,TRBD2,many,CASSYLRTSIAGELFF,TGTGCCAGCAGTTATCTCCGGACTAGCATCGCCGGGGAGCTGTTTTTT
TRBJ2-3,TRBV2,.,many,CASREGVSTDTQYF,TGTGCCAGCAGGGAGGGAGTCAGCACAGATACGCAGTATTTT
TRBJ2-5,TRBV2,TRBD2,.,CASSYSPGTSGTAGETQYF,TGTGCCAGCAGCTATTCTCCCGGGACTAGCGGGACCGCGGGGGAGACCCAGTACTTC
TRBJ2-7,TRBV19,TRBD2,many,CASSTRLAGGIYEQYF,TGTGCCAGTAGTACTCGACTAGCGGGAGGAATCTACGAGCAGTACTTC
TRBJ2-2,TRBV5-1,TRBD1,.,CASSYLRQGAGGELFF,TGCGCCAGCAGCTACCTTCGGCAGGGGGCCGGCGGGGAGCTGTTTTTT
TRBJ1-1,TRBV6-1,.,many,CASSFRPGTNTEAFF,TGTGCCAGCAGTTTTCGACCCGGGACGAACACTGAAGCTTTCTTT
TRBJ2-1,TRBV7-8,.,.,CASSLEDRYNEQFF,TGTGCCAGCAGCCTAGAGGATCGTTACAATGAGCAGTTCTTC
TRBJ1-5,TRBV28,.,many,CASSFLDSSNQPQHF,TGTGCCAGCAGTTTCTTGGACAGTAGCAATCAGCCCCAGCATTTT
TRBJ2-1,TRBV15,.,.,CATREGGAYNEQFF,TGTGCCACCAGGGAGGGAGGAGCCTACAATGAGCAGTTCTTC
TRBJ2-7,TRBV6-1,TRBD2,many,CASSWTSGGFYEQYF,TGTGCCAGCAGTTGGACTAGCGGGGGGTTCTACGAGCAGTACTTC
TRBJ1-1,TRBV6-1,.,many,CASSESLGSNTEAFF,TGTGCCAGCAGTGAATCTTTGGGGTCCAACACTGAAGCTTTCTTT
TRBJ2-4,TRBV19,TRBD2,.,CASSIGWLAGGLQDIQYF,TGTGCCAGTAGTATAGGATGGCTAGCGGGGGGGCTTCAAGACATTCAGTACTTC
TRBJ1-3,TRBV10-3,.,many,CAISESRGNTIYF,TGTGCCATCAGTGAGTCCCGGGGAAACACCATATATTTT
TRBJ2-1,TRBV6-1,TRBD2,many,CASRKREWDEQFF,TGTGCCAGCAGGAAGCGGGAGTGGGATGAGCAGTTCTTC
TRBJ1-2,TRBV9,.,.,CASSVERDSRGNYGYTF,TGTGCCAGCAGCGTAGAAAGGGACTCCCGGGGGAACTATGGCTACACCTTC
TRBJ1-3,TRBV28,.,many,CALSSPVGNTIYF,TGTGCCCTCTCGTCCCCCGTTGGAAACACCATATATTTT
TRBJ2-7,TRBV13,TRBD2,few,CASSLTGGPYEQYF,TGTGCCAGCAGCTTAACGGGAGGGCCGTACGAGCAGTACTTC
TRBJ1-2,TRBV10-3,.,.,CAISRGSESNYGYTF,TGTGCCATCAGTAGAGGGAGCGAGTCTAACTATGGCTACACCTTC
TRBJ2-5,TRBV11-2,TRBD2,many,CASSFVTSGFQETQYF,TGTGCCAGCAGCTTCGTGACTAGCGGTTTTCAAGAGACCCAGTACTTC
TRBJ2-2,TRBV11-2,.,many,CASSLVVSTGELFF,TGTGCCAGCAGCTTAGTTGTGTCCACCGGGGAGCTGTTTTTT
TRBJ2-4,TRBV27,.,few,CASSPEGQIIAKNIQYF,TGTGCCAGCAGCCCCGAAGGACAGATAATAGCCAAAAACATTCAGTACTTC
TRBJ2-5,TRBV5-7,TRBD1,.,CASSRTKGQGKETQYF,TGTGCCAGCAGCCGGACAAAGGGACAGGGGAAAGAGACCCAGTACTTC
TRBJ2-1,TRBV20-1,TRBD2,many,CSALRELAGEHSEQFF,TGCAGTGCTCTCAGGGAACTAGCGGGAGAACATTCTGAGCAGTTCTTC
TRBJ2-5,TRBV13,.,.,CASSWVFQETQYF,TGTGCCAGCAGCTGGGTCTTCCAAGAGACCCAGTACTTC
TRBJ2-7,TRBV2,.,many,CASRYQDYEQYF,TGTGCCAGCAGGTACCAGGACTACGAGCAGTACTTC
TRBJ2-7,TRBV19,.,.,CASSISSPGGRYPTYEQYF,TGTGCCAGTAGTATCTCCTCGCCAGGGGGGAGGTATCCGACCTACGAGCAGTACTTC
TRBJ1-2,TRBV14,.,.,CASSQGGDGYGYTF,TGTGCCAGCAGCCAAGGCGGTGATGGCTATGGCTACACCTTC
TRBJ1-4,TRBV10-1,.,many,CASSESAGRNEKLFF,TGCGCCAGCAGTGAGTCGGCAGGCCGCAATGAAAAACTGTTTTTT
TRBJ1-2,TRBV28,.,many,CTSSLTGRGGYTF,TGTACCAGCAGTTTAACAGGGAGAGGCGGCTACACCTTC
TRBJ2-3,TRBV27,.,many,CASSLSAIVVEDTQYF,TGTGCCAGCAGTTTATCGGCGATAGTGGTTGAGGATACGCAGTATTTT